This record concerns one T cell receptor (beta chain) sequence. Its cognate antigen is unknown. This record belongs to a study of beta chain features in type 1 diabetes. Study as a whole: Age and gender were similar between patients and healthy donors, as were cell yields. Regarding the study as a whole: Naive, central memory and regulatory TCRB repertoires appeared more similar among patients than healthy donors. Shortening that was moderate but significant affected the TCRB CDR3s of Type 1 diabetes patients in all four CD4+ subsets.

Expressed TCRB transcripts were sequenced because the isolated RNA had all been reverse transcribed beforehand. Sequenced by immunoSEQ multiplex PCR; TCRdb stores in-frame clones only, minus some. Of about 110,000 clones listed, 40% are singletons. This clonotype was obtained from a young woman in good health. The sequencing sample was made of stem cell memory CD4+ T cells from blood.

CDR3 sequence reads: CASSPPVSGLGELFF. CDR3 nucleotides: TGTGCCAGCAGCCCCCCTGTGTCGGGACTCGGGGAGCTGTTTTTT. The genes are TRBV11-2 and TRBJ2-2, with D possibly being TRBD2 (6 bases). The CDR3 runs to 15 residues. Trimming removed 5 bases at V and 7 bases at J, with 17 bases between. The V gene's germline CDR1 is SGHAT and CDR2 FQNNGV.